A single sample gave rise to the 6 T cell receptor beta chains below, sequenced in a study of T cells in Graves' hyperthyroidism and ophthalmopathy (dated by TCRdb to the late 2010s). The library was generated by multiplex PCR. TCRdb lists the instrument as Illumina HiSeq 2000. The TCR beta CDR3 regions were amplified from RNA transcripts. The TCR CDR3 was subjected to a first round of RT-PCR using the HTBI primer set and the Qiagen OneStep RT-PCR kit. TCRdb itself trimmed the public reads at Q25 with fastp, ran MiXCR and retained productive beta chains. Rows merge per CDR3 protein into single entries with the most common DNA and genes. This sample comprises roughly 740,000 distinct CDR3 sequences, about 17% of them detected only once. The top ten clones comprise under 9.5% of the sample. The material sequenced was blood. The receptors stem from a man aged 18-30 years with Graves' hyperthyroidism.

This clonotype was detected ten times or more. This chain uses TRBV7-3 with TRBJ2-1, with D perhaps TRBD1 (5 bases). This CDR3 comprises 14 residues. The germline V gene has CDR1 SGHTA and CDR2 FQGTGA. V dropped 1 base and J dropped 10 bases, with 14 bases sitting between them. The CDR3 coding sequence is TGTGCCAGCAGCTTAATCGTTGGGCCAGGGGAGCAGTTCTTC. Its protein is CASSLIVGPGEQFF.

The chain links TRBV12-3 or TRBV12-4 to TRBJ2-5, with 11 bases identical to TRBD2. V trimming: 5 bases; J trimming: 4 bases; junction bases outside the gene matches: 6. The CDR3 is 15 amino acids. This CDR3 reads CASSPATSGGETQYF. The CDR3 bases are TGTGCCAGCAGTCCTGCCACTAGCGGGGGAGAGACCCAGTACTTC.

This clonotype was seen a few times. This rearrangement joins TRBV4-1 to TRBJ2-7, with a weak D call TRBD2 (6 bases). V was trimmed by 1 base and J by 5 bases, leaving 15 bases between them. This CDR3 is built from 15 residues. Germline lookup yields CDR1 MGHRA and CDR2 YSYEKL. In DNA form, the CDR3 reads TGCGCCAGCAGCCAAGTTGCGGGGCGGTCTAACGAGCAGTACTTC. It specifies CASSQVAGRSNEQYF.

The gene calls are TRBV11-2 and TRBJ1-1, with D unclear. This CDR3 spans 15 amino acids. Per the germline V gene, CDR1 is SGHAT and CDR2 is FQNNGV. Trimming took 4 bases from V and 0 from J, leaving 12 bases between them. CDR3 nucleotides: TGTGCCAGCAGCTACTCCGGACCCATGAACACTGAAGCTTTCTTT. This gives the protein CASSYSGPMNTEAFF.

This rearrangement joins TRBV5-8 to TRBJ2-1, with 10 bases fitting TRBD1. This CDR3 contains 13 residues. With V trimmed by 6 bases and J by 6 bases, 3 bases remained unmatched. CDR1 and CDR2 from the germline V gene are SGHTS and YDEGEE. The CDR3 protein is CASTWTGGNEQFF. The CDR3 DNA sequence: TGTGCCAGCACCTGGACAGGGGGCAATGAGCAGTTCTTC.

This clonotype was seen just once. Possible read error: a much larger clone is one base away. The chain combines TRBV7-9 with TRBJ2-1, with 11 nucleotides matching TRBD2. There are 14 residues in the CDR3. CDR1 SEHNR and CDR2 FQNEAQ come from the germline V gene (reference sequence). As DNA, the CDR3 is TGTGTCAGCAGCCCTCTAGCGGGAGGCCATGAGCAGTTCTTC. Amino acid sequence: CVSSPLAGGHEQFF.